The rows below give T cell receptor beta chains drawn from one sample of a study of CD8+ T cells in alopecia areata. This table comes from immunoSEQ multiplex PCR, and its TCRdb copy is limited to in-frame clones, with some not included. The top ten hold approximately 13% of the sample, which has 130,000 or so clones, 86% seen once. This sample comprised CD8+ T cells sorted from blood, obtained at week 4, from a patient treated with tofacitinib. These receptors were collected from a human donor with alopecia areata. Each CDR3 is given with its conserved first and last residue. Each record gives: D gene, J gene, V gene, clone size, CDR3 DNA, CDR3 protein. The D gene is left open where the match is weak. Size tells how often a clone was seen (once, few, many) or the class of an expanded clone, and some rows leave it out.

TRBD1 TRBJ1-1 TRBV11-2 NA TGTGCCAGCAGCTTAGGTAACAGGGGACTAAACACTGAAGCTTTCTTT CASSLGNRGLNTEAFF
NA TRBJ2-1 TRBV5-4 NA TGTGCCAGCAGCTTGGGGGGCGGACAGTTCTTC CASSLGGGQFF
TRBD2 TRBJ2-1 TRBV5-1 few TGCGCCAGCAGCCCGGGACTAGCGGGAGGCCCGTGGAATGAGCAGTTCTTC CASSPGLAGGPWNEQFF
TRBD2 TRBJ2-1 TRBV23-1 NA TGCGCCAGCAGTCAAACGCGGGGGGAAAGTACCTACAATGAGCAGTTCTTC CASSQTRGESTYNEQFF
NA TRBJ2-3 TRBV7-9 NA TGTGCCAGCAGCCCGAGACTAGAAGTTAATACGCAGTATTTT CASSPRLEVNTQYF
NA TRBJ2-2 TRBV29-1 NA TGCAGCGTTGAAGGCGAGAACACCGGGGAGCTGTTTTTT CSVEGENTGELFF
TRBD1 TRBJ2-1 TRBV29-1 NA TGCAGCGTTAATGACAGGGGCGGATATGAGCAGTTCTTC CSVNDRGGYEQFF
NA TRBJ2-7 TRBV7-8 NA TGTGCCAGCAGCTTAGCTCTAAAATCCTACGAGCAGTACTTC CASSLALKSYEQYF
TRBD1 TRBJ2-2 TRBV6-5 NA TGTGCCAGCAGTTGGGACAGCCCGAACACCGGGGAGCTGTTTTTT CASSWDSPNTGELFF
NA TRBJ1-1 TRBV6-5 NA TGTGCCAGCAGTTACTCGAATCAGAACACTGAAGCTTTCTTT CASSYSNQNTEAFF
NA TRBJ2-2 TRBV29-1 NA TGCAGCGTTGAGGGGGCAGGGGACACCGGGGAGCTGTTTTTT CSVEGAGDTGELFF
TRBD1 TRBJ2-7 TRBV27 NA TGTGCCAGCGGGGTTCCGGGACAGACGAACTACGAGCAGTACTTC CASGVPGQTNYEQYF
TRBD1 TRBJ2-3 TRBV29-1 NA TGCAGCGCTGACGGACAGGGGGGCACAGATACGCAGTATTTT CSADGQGGTDTQYF
NA TRBJ2-5 TRBV7-6 NA TGTGCCAGCAGCTTAGCTACGGGCCTTGAGTGGGCAGAGACCCAGTACTTC CASSLATGLEWAETQYF
NA TRBJ2-7 TRBV10-3 NA TGTGCCATCAGTGAGTCGAAAGGTGGGGAGCAGTACTTC CAISESKGGEQYF
TRBD1 TRBJ2-1 TRBV27 NA TGTGCCAGCAGCCCCTTAGACAGGGGGTGGGATGAGCAGTTCTTC CASSPLDRGWDEQFF
NA TRBJ2-5 TRBV6-1 NA TGTGCCAGCAGTGGGGGATTTGAGGGGAACCAAGAGACCCAGTACTTC CASSGGFEGNQETQYF
NA TRBJ1-3 TRBV2 NA TGTGCCATCGAAGTTAATGGAAACACCATATATTTT CAIEVNGNTIYF
TRBD2 TRBJ2-7 TRBV5-6 NA TGTGCCAGCAGCGGAATGACTAGCAGCTACGAGCAGTACTTC CASSGMTSSYEQYF
NA TRBJ2-5 TRBV7-9 NA TGTGCCAGCAGCCCCCCCGAGGGGGAGACCCAGTACTTC CASSPPEGETQYF
NA TRBJ2-5 TRBV5-4 NA TGTGCCAGCAGCTTGCATGTGGTCGGAGAGACCCAGTACTTC CASSLHVVGETQYF
NA TRBJ2-7 TRBV29-1 NA TGCAGCGTTGAAGCCATCGAGGGAAGCGTCTACGAGCAGTACTTC CSVEAIEGSVYEQYF
NA TRBJ1-2 TRBV7-8 NA TGTGCCAGCAGCTCCCTTCCCTATGGCTACACCTTC CASSSLPYGYTF
NA TRBJ2-7 TRBV29-1 once TGCAGCGTTGAATTGGACAGATCATACGAGCAGTACTTC CSVELDRSYEQYF
NA TRBJ1-1 TRBV29-1 once TGCAGCACAACGGGAACAGTGAACACTGAAGCTTTCTTT CSTTGTVNTEAFF
NA TRBJ2-7 TRBV5-1 NA TGCGCCAGCAGCTTGGGGCAGGGGAGCGACGAGCAGTACTTC CASSLGQGSDEQYF
TRBD2 TRBJ2-2 TRBV9 NA TGTGCCAGCAGCGTTAGCGGGGGGGCCCGCGACACCGGGGAGCTGTTTTTT CASSVSGGARDTGELFF
TRBD1 TRBJ2-7 TRBV4-2 NA TGTGCCAGCAGCCAGGGGACAGGGGCAGGCTACGAGCAGTACTTC CASSQGTGAGYEQYF
NA TRBJ2-7 TRBV27 NA TGTGCCAGTGCTAGAGGTGGTATTCCCTACGAGCAGTACTTC CASARGGIPYEQYF
TRBD1 TRBJ2-5 TRBV9 NA TGTGCCAGCAGCCCCCAGGGACAGACGCAAGAGACCCAGTACTTC CASSPQGQTQETQYF
TRBD1 TRBJ2-1 TRBV30 NA TGTGCCTGGGTTAGGGACAGCGACGTCTACAATGAGCAGTTCTTC CAWVRDSDVYNEQFF
NA TRBJ2-2 TRBV19 NA TGTGCCAGTAGTATGGGACAGAACACCGGGGAGCTGTTTTTT CASSMGQNTGELFF
NA TRBJ2-7 TRBV25-1 NA TGTGCCAGTGGTGGGGGGCCCGAGCAGTACTTC CASGGGPEQYF
NA TRBJ1-1 TRBV10-2 few TGCGCCAGCAGGGAGTATAGCACTGAAGCTTTCTTT CASREYSTEAFF
NA TRBJ2-1 TRBV21-1 NA TGTGCCAGCAGCATGGACAGTAGTAACAATGAGCAGTTCTTC CASSMDSSNNEQFF
NA TRBJ2-2 TRBV2 once TGTGCCACCCGAAGGGCCGGGGAGCTGTTTTTT CATRRAGELFF
NA TRBJ1-1 TRBV2 NA TGTGCCAGCGGAACGAACACTGAAGCTTTCTTT CASGTNTEAFF
TRBD2 TRBJ2-7 TRBV18 NA TGTGCCAGCTCACCACCTAGCGGGGGGCCGGGCTACGAGCAGTACTTC CASSPPSGGPGYEQYF
NA TRBJ2-1 TRBV9 once TGTGCCAGCAGCGAGGGGGACATTTATGAGCAGTTCTTC CASSEGDIYEQFF
NA TRBJ2-2 TRBV5-5 NA TGTGCCAGCAGCGCTAACACCGGGGAGCTGTTTTTT CASSANTGELFF
NA TRBJ2-7 TRBV7-6 NA TGTGCCAGCAGCGGAGCCGGGCACATAGCCGAGCAGTACTTC CASSGAGHIAEQYF
NA TRBJ2-5 TRBV7-9 NA TGTGCCAGCAGCTTGGCGGGAAGGGCCGCAGAGACCCAGTACTTC CASSLAGRAAETQYF
NA TRBJ2-5 TRBV6-5 NA TGTGCCAGTGGACCGGGACCGCCGACAGAGACCCAGTACTTC CASGPGPPTETQYF
NA TRBJ1-1 TRBV29-1 NA TGCAGCGTTGAAGACCCCCGTGAAGCTTTCTTT CSVEDPREAFF
NA TRBJ1-2 TRBV27 NA TGTGCCAGCAGTTTAGGAGGGCTCTATGGCTACACCTTC CASSLGGLYGYTF
NA TRBJ1-5 TRBV4-1 NA TGCGCCAGCAGCCAAACCCCCCGGCCAGGGGATCAGCCCCAGCATTTT CASSQTPRPGDQPQHF
TRBD2 TRBJ2-3 TRBV5-1 NA TGCGCCAGCGGGCTAGCGGGGGGACCCACAGATACGCAGTATTTT CASGLAGGPTDTQYF
NA TRBJ2-1 TRBV27 NA TGTGCCAGCAGTACAGGGACATCCTACAATGAGCAGTTCTTC CASSTGTSYNEQFF
NA TRBJ1-1 TRBV30 few TGTGCCTGGAGTGACAGGCTGAACACTGAAGCTTTCTTT CAWSDRLNTEAFF
NA TRBJ1-1 TRBV29-1 NA TGCAGCGCCTACGGGGCGGGTGACACTGAAGCTTTCTTT CSAYGAGDTEAFF
NA TRBJ1-1 TRBV7-9 NA TGTGCCAGCAGCTTGACAGATGAAGCTTTCTTT CASSLTDEAFF
TRBD1 TRBJ1-1 TRBV29-1 NA TGCAGCGGTACTCAGGGGGACACTGAAGCTTTCTTT CSGTQGDTEAFF
NA TRBJ1-1 TRBV18 NA TGTGCCAGCTCACCAGCAGGGTGGGGAAACATGAACACTGAAGCTTTCTTT CASSPAGWGNMNTEAFF
NA TRBJ2-7 TRBV29-1 NA TGCAGCGGTTCCGGGACTGATTCCTACGAGCAGTACTTC CSGSGTDSYEQYF